This section outlines one TCR beta chain sequence together with its context. Produced via immunoSEQ multiplex PCR; TCRdb's table is partial and in-frame only. The sample has about 4,300 clones; roughly four fifths are singletons. This sample stems from a study of T cells after posttransplantation cyclophosphamide. Busulfan-fludarabine conditioning, marrow transplant, and cyclophosphamide on days +3 and +4 were administered. V was shortened by 2 bases and J by 8 bases, with 13 bases between the two germline ends. Germline V gene sequence: CDR1 SGDLS, CDR2 YYNGEE. The CDR3 contains 14 residues. The J gene is TRBJ1-4, the V gene TRBV9; the D gene is possibly TRBD1 (5 bases). The starting material was PBMCs, obtained after allogeneic stem cell transplant with posttransplant cyclophosphamide. The clonotype comes from a male patient between 40 and 49 years old who received an allogeneic stem cell transplant from a related donor, was CMV-positive, and had acute and chronic GVHD. Among the T cells, some may be from the graft donor. The CDR3 bases are TGTGCCAGCAGCGTGGCAGGGTTCGGAGAAAAACTGTTTTTT. Its translation is CASSVAGFGEKLFF.